The 32 T cell receptor beta chains in this list originate from one sample, sequenced in a study of control samples from healthy donors and cancer patients. Method: immunoSEQ multiplex PCR; TCRdb's copy keeps in-frame clones and lacks some. This table has about 120,000 clones, about 90% appearing once. Sequencing used blood. These receptors originate from a man between 18 and 35 years old in good health.

This clone appeared once. The DNA of the CDR3 is TGCAGCGTTGTATGGGAGGCAGAGACCCAGTACTTC. Amino acid sequence: CSVVWEAETQYF. The chain links TRBV29-1 to TRBJ2-5, with D possibly being TRBD2 (6 bases). CDR3 length equals 12 residues. V was trimmed by 4 bases and J by 4 bases, leaving 10 bases between them. Looked up from germline, CDR1 is SQVTM and CDR2 is ANQGSEA.

The CDR3 region is CASSQGINYGYTF. CDR3 coding DNA: TGTGCCAGCAGCCAAGGAATTAACTATGGCTACACCTTC. V and J are TRBV14 and TRBJ1-2; D gene unclear. The V gene lost 1 base and the J gene lost 1 base, with 4 bases spanning the gap. The length of the CDR3 is 13 residues. The germline V gene encodes CDR1 SGHDN and CDR2 FVKESK.

This clone came up once. The rearrangement uses TRBV5-6 and TRBJ1-1, with unresolved D. In germline, CDR1 is SGHDT, CDR2 YYEEEE. The V end lost 0 bases, the J end lost 13 bases, and 13 bases lay between the germline ends. This CDR3 comprises 12 residues. The CDR3 region is CASSLAEGYVFF. For the CDR3, the DNA is TGTGCCAGCAGCTTGGCTGAAGGGTACGTTTTCTTT.

The chain joins TRBV11-3 to TRBJ1-1, with 7 bases lining up with TRBD1. The CDR3 length is 14 residues. CDR1 is SGHNT and CDR2 is YENEEA in the germline V gene. The V and J ends lost 1 base and 5 bases, in that order; junction bases with no gene match: 4. The CDR3 DNA is TGTGCCAGCAGCTTAGGGGGGACAGAAACTGAAGCTTTCTTT. It encodes CASSLGGTETEAFF.

This CDR3 reads CASSFSRVIPTEAFF. The CDR3 bases are TGCGCCAGCAGCTTTAGTCGGGTAATCCCCACTGAAGCTTTCTTT. The rearrangement joins TRBV5-1 to TRBJ1-1; no firm D call. The germline CDR1 and CDR2 sequences are SGHRS and YFSETQ. Trimming shortened V by 2 bases and J by 4 bases, and 15 bases separated the two germline ends. The CDR3 is made up of 15 amino acids.

The chain recombines TRBV9 with TRBJ2-5; D gene unclear. Germline V gene sequence: CDR1 SGDLS, CDR2 YYNGEE. CDR3 length equals 16 residues. Deletions cut 3 bases from V and 4 bases from J, with 19 bases between. The CDR3, as DNA: TGTGCCAGCAGCGCCGGGTTGGAACCCGCCGGAGAGACCCAGTACTTC. It translates to CASSAGLEPAGETQYF.

This clone was seen a few times. The V gene is TRBV21-1, the J gene TRBJ1-4. TRBV21-1 is a known pseudogene. The CDR3 sequence is 17 residues long. The CDR3 DNA follows: TGTGCCAGCAGCGGAAAGAGGGGGGGTAGGGAGTGGGAAAAACTGTTTTTT. Translating gives CASSGKRGGREWEKLFF.

The V and J genes are TRBV24-1 and TRBJ2-6; 7 bases fit TRBD1. This CDR3 region has 16 residues. The V gene's germline CDR1 is KGHDR and CDR2 SFDVKD. Trimming took 2 bases from V and 2 from J; bases not matched to a gene: 2. The CDR3 sequence is CATSDSTGAGANVLTF. In DNA, the CDR3 is TGTGCCACCAGTGATTCAACAGGGGCTGGGGCCAACGTCCTGACTTTC.

This chain connects TRBV6-4 to TRBJ2-3, with 10 bases identical to TRBD2. The germline V gene encodes CDR1 MRHNA and CDR2 SNTAGT. The V gene end was trimmed by 0 bases and the J gene end by 1 base; junction bases not matched to a gene: 1. The CDR3 covers 16 residues. In nucleotides, the CDR3 is TGTGCCAGCAGTGACTCGGGGACTAGCGGCACAGATACGCAGTATTTT. Translation gives CASSDSGTSGTDTQYF.

The CDR3 reads CASSPSGTGAPYGYTF. As DNA, the CDR3 is TGTGCCAGTAGCCCCTCCGGGACAGGGGCCCCCTATGGCTACACCTTC. The chain joins TRBV19 to TRBJ1-2; 10 bases are shared with TRBD1. In germline, CDR1 is LNHDA, CDR2 SQIVND (reference sequence). J gave up 4 bases and V 6 bases, and 11 bases lay outside the gene matches. The CDR3 loop spans 16 amino acids.

The chain links TRBV5-6 to TRBJ2-5; unclear D gene. The CDR3 sequence is 14 residues long. The germline V gene encodes CDR1 SGHDT and CDR2 YYEEEE. Trimming took off 4 bases at V and 4 bases at J, with 14 bases between the two ends. CDR3 residues: CASSVGPPGETQYF. CDR3 nucleotides: TGTGCCAGCAGCGTCGGGCCCCCGGGAGAGACCCAGTACTTC.

Notes on this clone: The CDR3 does not close with the conserved phenylalanine or tryptophan, likely indicating a read error. It is unclear where the CDR3 begins or ends on the DNA, so no DNA is shown, and the CDR3 is as TCRdb lists it. V is TRBV11-2 and J is TRBJ2-3; the table names TRBD2, a call not compared with the DNA. Looked up from germline, CDR1 is SGHAT and CDR2 is FQNNGV. The CDR3 numbers 13 amino acids, ends counted. The CDR3 protein is CASSVGLAGGTSV.

This chain connects TRBV5-4 to TRBJ2-7; weak D call: TRBD1 (5 bases). Germline CDR1 SGHNT, CDR2 YYREEE (reference sequence). Trimming left V 0 bases short and J 4 bases short, with 11 bases between. The CDR3 totals 14 residues. The CDR3 loop reads CASSLDTGDYEQYF. In DNA form, the CDR3 reads TGTGCCAGCAGCTTGGACACAGGAGATTACGAGCAGTACTTC.

The CDR3 DNA reads TGTGCCACCAGCAGGGGGGGGACAGGGAGATCCTACGAGCAGTACTTC. Translation gives CATSRGGTGRSYEQYF. The rearrangement links TRBV15 to TRBJ2-7, with 9 bases aligning to TRBD1. This CDR3 region has 16 residues. In germline, CDR1 is LNHNV, CDR2 YYDKDF (reference sequence). The J segment lost 1 base and the V segment lost 3 bases, leaving 7 bases of the junction unmatched. The complete variable domain, with remaining parts taken from reference TRBV15 and TRBJ2-7, reads DAMVIQNPRYQVTQFGKPVTLSCSQTLNHNVMYWYQQKSSQAPKLLFHYYDKDFNNEADTPDNFQSRRPNTSFCFLDIRSPGLGDTAMYLCATSRGGTGRSYEQYFGPGTRLTVT.

The V call is TRBV7-6, the J call TRBJ2-3, with 11 bases identical to TRBD2. The V segment lost 2 bases and the J segment 2 bases; nucleotides outside the gene matches: 9. From germline, CDR1 is SGHVS and CDR2 FNYEAQ. The CDR3 extends over 18 amino acids. This CDR3 reads CASSLRLLAGVSTDTQYF. Here the CDR3 DNA reads TGTGCCAGCAGCTTAAGACTACTAGCGGGAGTATCCACAGATACGCAGTATTTT.

The chain links TRBV20-1 to TRBJ2-3; 11 nucleotides line up with TRBD2. CDR3 length: 15 residues. Germline V gene data show CDR1 as DFQATT and CDR2 as SNEGSKA (reference sequence). Losses at the gene ends were 6 bases for V and 4 bases for J; bases not matched to a gene: 9. The DNA for the CDR3 is TGCAGTGCAAGTACTAGCGGGAGTCATTCAGATACGCAGTATTTT. Amino acid sequence: CSASTSGSHSDTQYF.

This clone has only a few counts. The same CDR3 also results from other DNA sequences found in this sample. J is TRBJ2-2 and V is TRBV30; TRBD2 aligns across 8 bases. The J segment lost 6 bases and the V segment lost 3 bases, leaving 3 bases of the junction unmatched. In germline, CDR1 is GTSNPN, CDR2 SVGIG (reference sequence). The CDR3 totals 13 residues. The CDR3 coding sequence is TGTGCCTGGAGCGGGGGGGGGCCCGGGGAGCTGTTTTTT. Translation gives CAWSGGGPGELFF.

The V gene is TRBV6-5, the J gene TRBJ2-3, with TRBD1 matching 8 bases. Germline-derived CDR1 and CDR2 are MNHEY and SVGAGI. The CDR3 runs 16 residues. The V gene end was trimmed by 0 bases and the J gene end by 6 bases; junction bases not matched to a gene: 8. CDR3 protein: CASSYSPQGARDTQYF. For the CDR3, the DNA is TGTGCCAGCAGTTACTCCCCCCAGGGGGCGCGTGATACGCAGTATTTT.

This chain links TRBV9 with TRBJ2-3, with D possibly TRBD2 on 5 matching bases. The germline V and J ends were trimmed by 0 bases and 7 bases, with 9 bases remaining between them. The CDR3 contains 13 residues. Looked up from germline, CDR1 is SGDLS and CDR2 is YYNGEE. The CDR3 nucleotides read TGTGCCAGCAGCGTAGCGGGGAGAAATACGCAGTATTTT. It yields the protein CASSVAGRNTQYF. Full variable domain (missing parts from reference TRBV9 and TRBJ2-3): DSGVTQTPKHLITATGQRVTLRCSPRSGDLSVYWYQQSLDQGLQFLIQYYNGEERAKGNILERFSAQQFPDLHSELNLSSLELGDSALYFCASSVAGRNTQYFGPGTRLTVL.

This chain connects TRBV11-3 to TRBJ2-1, with 10 bases aligning to TRBD2. Trimming at V came to 0 bases and at J to 7 bases, leaving 12 bases not matched to a gene. The CDR3 covers 18 residues. The germline V gene has CDR1 SGHNT and CDR2 YENEEA. The CDR3 loop reads CASSLEGASGRAGNEQFF. For the CDR3, the DNA is TGTGCCAGCAGCTTAGAGGGGGCTAGCGGGAGAGCTGGGAATGAGCAGTTCTTC.

The rearrangement links TRBV10-3 to TRBJ2-6; TRBD2 might be the D (6 bases). V dropped 0 bases and J dropped 4 bases, with 13 bases sitting between them. The CDR3 totals 17 residues. Looked up from germline, CDR1 is ENHRY and CDR2 is SYGVKD. The CDR3: CAISESIDGSGANVLTF. The CDR3 DNA reads TGTGCCATCAGTGAGTCGATTGACGGGAGCGGGGCCAACGTCCTGACTTTC.

Many counts were recorded for this clone. The chain joins TRBV18 to TRBJ2-7; 11 positions agree with TRBD1. Germline lookup yields CDR1 KGHSH and CDR2 LQKENI. The CDR3 length is 18 residues. Trimming removed 2 bases from V and 3 bases from J; junction bases left unmatched: 12. In DNA, the CDR3 is TGTGCCAGCTCACCATTTCCCTCGGGACAGGGGGAATTCTACGAGCAGTACTTC. Translation: CASSPFPSGQGEFYEQYF.

The CDR3 DNA reads TGTGCCAGCATTGGGACTGAGCAGTTCTTC. Residues: CASIGTEQFF. The chain couples TRBV7-9 to TRBJ2-1, with D perhaps being TRBD1 or TRBD2 (5 bases each). The CDR3 loop spans 10 amino acids. Germline V gene data show CDR1 as SEHNR and CDR2 as FQNEAQ (reference sequence). V gave up 7 bases and J gave up 9 bases, with 7 bases separating them.

The V call is TRBV7-3, the J call TRBJ1-6; 10 positions agree with TRBD1. CDR1 and CDR2 from the germline V gene are SGHTA and FQGTGA. The length of the CDR3 is 15 residues. J lost 8 bases, V lost 1 base, and 2 bases had no gene match. This CDR3 reads CASSLKGTGDSPLHF. Written as DNA, the CDR3 is TGTGCCAGCAGCTTAAAAGGGACAGGGGATTCACCCCTCCACTTT. Full variable domain (rest looked up from reference TRBV7-3 and TRBJ1-6): GAGVSQTPSNKVTEKGKYVELRCDPISGHTALYWYRQSLGQGPEFLIYFQGTGAADDSGLPNDRFFAVRPEGSVSTLKIQRTERGDSAVYLCASSLKGTGDSPLHFGNGTRLTVT.

The V call is TRBV18, the J call TRBJ2-7; the D gene is possibly TRBD2 (6 bases). The V and J ends lost 5 bases and 3 bases respectively, with 17 bases between them. CDR3 size: 15 residues. Germline CDR1 is KGHSH and CDR2 is LQKENI. CDR3 sequence: CASSSGGRKDYEQYF. CDR3 nucleotide sequence: TGTGCCAGCTCAAGTGGGGGGAGAAAGGACTACGAGCAGTACTTC.

Only one count was recorded for this clone. The rearrangement uses TRBV28 and TRBJ2-7; TRBD2 matches at 9 bases. The CDR3 has 16 residues. V lost 6 bases and J lost 0; bases outside the gene matches: 9. Looked up from germline, CDR1 is MDHEN and CDR2 is SYDVKM. The DNA of the CDR3 is TGTGCCAGCAGCCCGGCCTCAGCGGGAGGCTCCTACGAGCAGTACTTC. Its translation is CASSPASAGGSYEQYF.

The chain has TRBV6-2 or TRBV6-3 and TRBJ2-1; 9 nucleotides agree with TRBD2. Germline CDR1 MNHEY, CDR2 SVGEGT. The CDR3 runs to 13 residues. V was clipped by 5 bases and J by 10 bases; unmatched bases: 6. CDR3: CASSPIAGDEQFF. The DNA for the CDR3 is TGTGCCAGCAGTCCAATAGCGGGAGACGAGCAGTTCTTC.

V gene TRBV27 combines with J gene TRBJ1-2, with D possibly TRBD1 on 6 matching bases. The CDR3 is 13 residues long. Between the trimmed V and J ends, which lost 3 bases and 8 bases, there was a span of 13 bases. Germline V lookup: CDR1 MNHEY, CDR2 SMNVEV (reference sequence). CDR3 DNA sequence: TGTGCCAGCAGTTTCGGACAGTTGGGGGGCTACACCTTC. Translation gives CASSFGQLGGYTF.

The chain recombines TRBV19 with TRBJ2-2, with 7 bases fitting TRBD1. Germline-derived CDR1 and CDR2 are LNHDA and SQIVND (reference sequence). The CDR3 runs to 15 residues. V gave up 5 bases and J gave up 4 bases; unmatched junction bases: 7. CDR3 DNA sequence: TGTGCCAGTAGTCCACAGGGGTTAGGCACCGGGGAGCTGTTTTTT. Amino acid sequence: CASSPQGLGTGELFF.

The rearrangement joins TRBV4-1 to TRBJ2-1, with D perhaps matching TRBD1 (5 bases). This CDR3 comprises 16 residues. Germline V gene lookup returns CDR1 MGHRA and CDR2 YSYEKL. V shed 0 bases and J shed 4 bases, with 13 bases lying between them. The CDR3, as DNA: TGCGCCAGCAGCCAAGATTGGTCAGGGCGTTACAATGAGCAGTTCTTC. It specifies CASSQDWSGRYNEQFF.

The J gene is TRBJ1-2, the V gene TRBV28; 9 bases are a match to TRBD1. Germline values: CDR1 MDHEN, CDR2 SYDVKM. V gave up 6 bases and J gave up 8 bases; unmatched junction bases: 10. This CDR3 is built from 14 residues. CDR3 bases: TGTGCCAGCAGACCTCCAACAGGGGGCAAAGGCTACACCTTC. Translated: CASRPPTGGKGYTF.

The rearrangement uses TRBV20-1 and TRBJ1-4, with D unresolved. With 3 bases removed from V and 4 bases from J, the gap between germline ends came to 12 bases. The CDR3 is 14 residues long. The germline CDR1 and CDR2 sequences are DFQATT and SNEGSKA (reference sequence). The CDR3 DNA sequence: TGCAGTGCTAGTCGCGCCCCGGGTAATGAAAAACTGTTTTTT. It encodes CSASRAPGNEKLFF.